A selection of T cell receptor beta chains follows, all from one sample in a study of a mutant IDH1 vaccine in newly diagnosed glioma. Sequencing was performed with immunoSEQ multiplex PCR; in TCRdb, only in-frame clones are kept and a portion is missing. This sample has tens of thousands of clones, with roughly 61% found just once. No antigen has been identified for these receptors. This specimen was peripheral blood mononuclear cells (PBMCs), taken from a glioma patient whose treatment included an IDH1 peptide vaccine. These receptors were taken from a man aged 40-49 years with glioma. Some clones in this sample may be carry-over from other donors' samples. CDR3s leave out the opening cysteine and the closing phenylalanine or tryptophan. The order of the fields is V gene, J gene, CDR3 protein.

V: TRBV5-6; J: TRBJ2-2; CDR3: ASSGWGGQGTTGELF
V: TRBV19; J: TRBJ2-2; CDR3: ASRGIGLAGGAGELF
V: TRBV9; J: TRBJ1-1; CDR3: ASSARQNTEAF
V: TRBV11-2; J: TRBJ1-1; CDR3: ASSGSSTEAF
V: TRBV19; J: TRBJ2-7; CDR3: ASARSGTGSYEQY
V: TRBV6-5; J: TRBJ1-2; CDR3: ASSYGTDYGYT
V: TRBV21-1; J: TRBJ1-2; CDR3: ASSKNFGPPLWNFYGYT
V: TRBV6-5; J: TRBJ1-6; CDR3: ASSYLGNSPLH
V: TRBV9; J: TRBJ1-1; CDR3: ASSVDGTGNTEAF
V: TRBV19; J: TRBJ2-1; CDR3: ASSIDRGLYNEQF
V: TRBV30; J: TRBJ1-2; CDR3: AWSVQYGYT
V: TRBV30; J: TRBJ2-7; CDR3: AWSWRGEGEQY
V: TRBV19; J: TRBJ2-2; CDR3: ASKSVGQTSNTGELF
V: TRBV5-1; J: TRBJ2-3; CDR3: ASSLTPGGTDTQY
V: TRBV4-1; J: TRBJ2-2; CDR3: ASSQTGSTGELF
V: TRBV28; J: TRBJ2-3; CDR3: ASTALAGGADTQY
V: TRBV30; J: TRBJ1-5; CDR3: AWSVGKEDQPQH